What follows are 21 T cell receptor beta chains derived from one specimen sequenced in a study of blood T cell repertoires in COVID-19. This table comes from immunoSEQ multiplex PCR, and its TCRdb copy is limited to in-frame clones, with some not included. The data hold fewer than 80,000 clones, with roughly 92% observed a single time. Sequencing input: peripheral blood. The receptors stem from a human donor in a cohort sampled during active COVID-19.

The rearrangement links TRBV19 to TRBJ1-2; D might be TRBD1 (5 bases). V lost 5 bases to trimming and J lost 2 bases, with 12 bases between them. Germline V gene data show CDR1 as LNHDA and CDR2 as SQIVND (reference sequence). This CDR3 is built from 14 residues. CDR3 in DNA: TGTGCCAGTAGTGGGGCCTTCGGCAACTATGGCTACACCTTC. Its protein product is CASSGAFGNYGYTF.

The chain recombines TRBV5-6 with TRBJ2-3; the D gene is possibly TRBD2 (5 bases). CDR1 is SGHDT and CDR2 is YYEEEE in the germline V gene. The CDR3 has 18 amino acids. Trimming removed 0 bases at V and 0 bases at J, with 17 bases between. CDR3 coding DNA: TGTGCCAGCAGCTTGGTGGGTGTGGGGTGGACTAGCACAGATACGCAGTATTTT. It encodes CASSLVGVGWTSTDTQYF. The full variable domain, its missing parts supplied by reference TRBV5-6 and TRBJ2-3, is DAGVTQSPTHLIKTRGQQVTLRCSPKSGHDTVSWYQQALGQGPQFIFQYYEEEERQRGNFPDRFSGHQFPNYSSELNVNALLLGDSALYLCASSLVGVGWTSTDTQYFGPGTRLTVL.

The CDR3: CASSLFTGGTEAFF. The CDR3 DNA is TGTGCCAGCAGTTTATTTACAGGGGGAACTGAAGCTTTCTTT. The chain employs TRBV27 and TRBJ1-1, with 8 bases lining up with TRBD1. This CDR3 has 14 amino acids. J was trimmed by 5 bases and V by 1 base; bases with no gene match: 3. CDR1 and CDR2 from the germline V gene are MNHEY and SMNVEV (reference sequence).

J is TRBJ2-7 and V is TRBV5-1, with a possible D match to TRBD2 (6 bases). Germline CDR1 reads SGHRS; CDR2 reads YFSETQ. V was pared by 4 bases and J by 5 bases, with 13 bases between. The CDR3 sequence is 13 residues long. This CDR3 is CASSPSGRNEQYF. In DNA, the CDR3 is TGCGCCAGCAGCCCGTCCGGGAGAAACGAGCAGTACTTC.

V and J are TRBV18 and TRBJ2-7; D ambiguous. Germline CDR1 is KGHSH and CDR2 is LQKENI. Trimming pared 3 bases from V and 6 bases from J, leaving 15 bases between. This CDR3 contains 14 residues. The CDR3 nucleotides are TGTGCCAGCTCACCTGGAGAGTGGCCCATCGAGCAGTACTTC. Amino acid sequence: CASSPGEWPIEQYF.

The rearrangement uses TRBV6-6 and TRBJ2-1; TRBD2 matches at 10 bases. Germline V CDR1 and CDR2: MNHNY, SVGAGI (reference sequence). Trimming cost V 4 bases and J 6 bases; bases outside gene matches: 9. The CDR3 spans 16 residues. The DNA of the CDR3 is TGTGCCAGCAGTTCCACTAGCGGGGAAACCTTCAATGAGCAGTTCTTC. Translation: CASSSTSGETFNEQFF.

The V and J genes are TRBV5-4 and TRBJ1-1; no clear D gene. Trimming cost V 0 bases and J 8 bases, with 11 bases left between them. Germline V gives CDR1 SGHNT, CDR2 YYREEE (reference sequence). The CDR3 is 13 amino acids. CDR3 bases: TGTGCCAGCAGCTTGGAAGCGTACATGGAAGCTTTCTTT. This gives the protein CASSLEAYMEAFF.

The genes are TRBV3-1 (or the pseudogene TRBV3-2) and TRBJ1-3; no clear D. With 0 bases removed from V and 0 bases from J, the gap between germline ends came to 15 bases. In germline, CDR1 is LGHDT, CDR2 YNNKEL (reference sequence). The CDR3 has 18 residues. The CDR3 sequence is CASSQELTAKISGNTIYF. The CDR3 coding sequence is TGTGCCAGCAGCCAAGAGTTAACAGCCAAAATCTCTGGAAACACCATATATTTT.

This chain uses TRBV7-3 with TRBJ2-1; 9 bases fit TRBD2. The CDR3 contains 14 residues. Trimming took 6 bases from V and 15 from J; bases not matched to a gene: 15. Germline CDR1 is SGHTA and CDR2 is FQGTGA. In DNA, the CDR3 is TGTGCCAGCAGGCCAGGTGGCCAAGCGGGAGGTTGGTTCTTC. This sequence encodes CASRPGGQAGGWFF.

The CDR3 is CASSPTTGERTDTQYF. CDR3 nucleotide sequence: TGTGCCAGCAGTCCCACGACAGGGGAACGCACAGATACGCAGTATTTT. This rearrangement joins TRBV28 to TRBJ2-3; 8 bases are shared with TRBD1. With V trimmed by 5 bases and J by 1 base, 8 bases remained unmatched. Germline V CDR1 and CDR2: MDHEN, SYDVKM. This CDR3 comprises 16 residues.

V and J are TRBV5-4 and TRBJ2-7; 9 positions match TRBD2. The germline V gene has CDR1 SGHNT and CDR2 YYREEE (reference sequence). V lost 4 bases to trimming and J lost 5 bases; unmatched junction nucleotides: 10. The CDR3 loop spans 15 amino acids. The CDR3 protein is CASSLLGTSKNEQYF. For the CDR3, the DNA is TGTGCCAGCAGCCTGTTAGGGACTAGCAAGAACGAGCAGTACTTC.

The J gene is TRBJ2-1, the V gene TRBV7-2, with TRBD2 as a possible D gene (6 bases). Germline loops: CDR1 SGHTA, CDR2 FQGNSA. The CDR3 is 14 amino acids. V lost 3 bases to trimming and J lost 10 bases, with 16 bases between them. CDR3 region: CASSLPGLGREQFF. CDR3 sequence (DNA): TGTGCCAGCAGCTTGCCGGGACTCGGTAGGGAGCAGTTCTTC. Combining the CDR3 with reference TRBV7-2 and TRBJ2-1 gives the whole variable domain GAGVSQSPSNKVTEKGKDVELRCDPISGHTALYWYRQSLGQGLEFLIYFQGNSAPDKSGLPSDRFSAERTGGSVSTLTIQRTQQEDSAVYLCASSLPGLGREQFFGPGTRLTVL.

The chain couples TRBV18 to TRBJ2-1; 11 bases match TRBD2. Per germline, CDR1 KGHSH and CDR2 LQKENI. The CDR3 length is 19 residues. J was trimmed by 6 bases and V by 4 bases; bases with no gene match: 17. The DNA for the CDR3 is TGTGCCAGCTCACTAGCCGGGACTAGCGGAAGGGTGGGATTCAATGAGCAGTTCTTC. Translating it yields CASSLAGTSGRVGFNEQFF.

The V call is TRBV4-1, the J call TRBJ1-1, with D maybe TRBD1 (6 bases). Trimming took off 0 bases at V and 4 bases at J, with 9 bases between the two ends. The CDR3 consists of 14 residues. Germline V gene lookup returns CDR1 MGHRA and CDR2 YSYEKL. In nucleotides, the CDR3 is TGCGCCAGCAGCCAAGACAGGGGAATCACTGAAGCTTTCTTT. Protein: CASSQDRGITEAFF.

This clone was detected only once. The chain combines TRBV7-9 with TRBJ1-1, with unresolved D. CDR3 length: 12 residues. Deletions cut 1 base from V and 10 bases from J, with 10 bases between. The germline CDR1 and CDR2 sequences are SEHNR and FQNEAQ (reference sequence). The CDR3 loop reads CASSLERSGAFF. For the CDR3, the DNA is TGTGCCAGCAGCTTAGAGAGATCAGGAGCTTTCTTT.

The chain carries TRBV6-5 and TRBJ2-7; TRBD1 might be the D (6 bases). The CDR3 extends over 12 amino acids. V was pared by 6 bases and J by 7 bases, with 13 bases between. Germline-derived CDR1 and CDR2 are MNHEY and SVGAGI. The CDR3 region has the DNA TGTGCCAGCAGAACAGGGTGGCGGGAGCAGTACTTC. Translating it yields CASRTGWREQYF.

The V call is TRBV21-1, the J call TRBJ2-2; TRBD1 was called by the table and not checked on the DNA. TRBV21-1 is a pseudogene locus. The CDR3 totals 15 residues. CDR3 nucleotide sequence: TGTGCCAGCAGCAAAGCTAGGGGGCGCAGCGGGGAGCTGTTTTTT. Translation: CASSKARGRSGELFF.

The table lists this clone with a count of one. The V gene is TRBV3-1 (or the pseudogene TRBV3-2), the J gene TRBJ2-2, with 9 bases that match TRBD2. The CDR3 has 14 residues. Germline V lookup: CDR1 LGHDT, CDR2 YNNKEL (reference sequence). The trim removed 5 bases at V and 5 bases at J, leaving 3 bases unmatched. CDR3 bases: TGTGCCAGCAGCTTGCGGGGGGGAACCGGGGAGCTGTTTTTT. Protein: CASSLRGGTGELFF.

The chain has TRBV3-1 (or the pseudogene TRBV3-2) and TRBJ1-2; 7 bases match TRBD1. Unmatched junction bases numbered 2, after V lost 1 base and J lost 6 bases. This CDR3 spans 13 amino acids. CDR1 LGHDT and CDR2 YNNKEL come from the germline V gene (reference sequence). In DNA, the CDR3 is TGTGCCAGCAGCCAAGTGACAGGGAATGGCTACACCTTC. Protein product: CASSQVTGNGYTF.

The CDR3 loop reads CASSLRRLAGGPGTDTQYF. CDR3 nucleotides: TGTGCCAGCAGCTTGCGTAGACTAGCGGGAGGGCCGGGGACAGATACGCAGTATTTT. This chain connects TRBV13 to TRBJ2-3; 14 bases map to TRBD2. The germline CDR1 and CDR2 sequences are PRHDT and FYEKMQ (reference sequence). The V gene end was trimmed by 3 bases and the J gene end by 3 bases; junction bases not matched to a gene: 11. This CDR3 spans 19 amino acids. The whole variable domain, remainder taken from reference TRBV13 and TRBJ2-3, is AAGVIQSPRHLIKEKRETATLKCYPIPRHDTVYWYQQGPGQDPQFLISFYEKMQSDKGSIPDRFSAQQFSDYHSELNMSSLELGDSALYFCASSLRRLAGGPGTDTQYFGPGTRLTVL.

The CDR3, as DNA: TGTGCCAGCGCCGCTCGGGGGGGCCGCAATGAGCAGTTCTTC. As protein: CASAARGGRNEQFF. V and J are TRBV6-5 and TRBJ2-1, with 8 positions matching TRBD2. Unmatched junction bases numbered 9, after V lost 8 bases and J lost 6 bases. The CDR3 is made up of 14 amino acids. CDR1 MNHEY and CDR2 SVGAGI come from the germline V gene.